These T cell receptor beta chains were read from a single sample in a study of cytomegalovirus exposure and HLA in healthy donors. Some clones are missing from TCRdb's copy, which holds only in-frame ones; the method was immunoSEQ multiplex PCR. The sample holds about 95,000 clones, 76% seen once. Sequencing was done on a sample of PBMCs. The source is a man under 40 in good health and CMV-seropositive. The CDR3 runs from the conserved cysteine through the conserved F or W. The D gene is left open where the match is weak. Expanded clones are given a class, and other clones once, few, many or no size at all.

d_gene,j_gene,v_gene,abundance,CDR3aa,CDR3nt
.,TRBJ2-2,TRBV7-7,.,CASSLVPGGDVTGELFF,TGTGCTAGCAGCTTAGTTCCAGGAGGGGATGTCACCGGGGAGCTGTTTTTT
.,TRBJ1-1,TRBV5-1,many,CASSFRDSSNTEAFF,TGCGCCAGCAGCTTCCGCGACAGTAGTAACACTGAAGCTTTCTTT
.,TRBJ2-3,TRBV7-2,.,CASSEGTSTDTQYF,TGTGCCAGCAGCGAGGGAACTAGCACAGATACGCAGTATTTT
.,TRBJ1-1,TRBV7-6,once,CASSLLGVSTEAFF,TGTGCCAGCAGCTTACTAGGAGTAAGCACTGAAGCTTTCTTT
.,TRBJ2-5,TRBV9,.,CASSTPGGTETQYF,TGTGCCAGCAGCACCCCGGGCGGGACGGAGACCCAGTACTTC
.,TRBJ1-3,TRBV9,medium-sized,CASSVSREYGNTIYF,TGTGCCAGCAGCGTTTCTAGGGAGTACGGAAACACCATATATTTT
.,TRBJ1-2,TRBV5-1,.,CASKQVEAYGYTF,TGCGCCAGTAAACAGGTTGAAGCCTATGGCTACACCTTC
.,TRBJ2-1,TRBV7-9,.,CASSLAGSSYNEQFF,TGTGCCAGCAGCTTAGCGGGGAGCTCCTACAATGAGCAGTTCTTC
TRBD1,TRBJ1-4,TRBV5-1,.,CASSLDLGQGNEKLFF,TGCGCCAGCAGCCTGGATTTGGGACAGGGGAATGAAAAACTGTTTTTT
.,TRBJ1-4,TRBV7-9,.,CASSLIAGVNEKLFF,TGTGCCAGCAGCTTAATCGCGGGAGTAAATGAAAAACTGTTTTTT
TRBD1,TRBJ1-2,TRBV9,.,CASSPLTGAVYTF,TGTGCCAGCAGCCCTCTAACAGGGGCGGTCTACACCTTC
.,TRBJ1-6,TRBV22-1,.,CPGSARTGGYSPLHF,TGTCCTGGGAGCGCACGTACAGGGGGTTATTCACCCCTCCACTTT
.,TRBJ1-5,TRBV19,.,CASSILRRSGGQNQPQHF,TGTGCCAGTAGTATACTGAGGAGGAGCGGGGGCCAGAATCAGCCCCAGCATTTT
TRBD2,TRBJ2-2,TRBV7-2,.,CASSLSGGAGELFF,TGTGCCAGCTCTTTATCCGGGGGGGCCGGGGAGCTGTTTTTT
TRBD1,TRBJ1-2,TRBV27,.,CASSIGTGHGYTF,TGTGCCAGCAGTATAGGGACAGGACATGGCTACACCTTC
.,TRBJ1-1,TRBV2,once,CASRGGTAMNTEAFF,TGTGCCAGCAGGGGGGGGACGGCCATGAACACTGAAGCTTTCTTT
.,TRBJ2-2,TRBV25-1,.,CASSYPPDMPTTGELFF,TGTGCCAGCAGTTACCCTCCCGACATGCCCACCACCGGGGAGCTGTTTTTT
.,TRBJ2-5,TRBV5-1,once,CASTPRPQETQYF,TGCGCCAGCACTCCTCGCCCACAGGAGACCCAGTACTTC
TRBD1,TRBJ1-4,TRBV7-9,.,CASSGDRAWEKLFF,TGTGCCAGCAGCGGGGACAGGGCTTGGGAAAAACTGTTTTTT
.,TRBJ1-1,TRBV11-3,.,CASSSEAFF,TGTGCCAGCAGCTCAGAAGCTTTCTTT
TRBD1,TRBJ1-5,TRBV6-6,.,CASTRDRVEPQHF,TGTGCCAGCACACGGGACAGGGTAGAGCCCCAGCATTTT
.,TRBJ2-7,TRBV20-1,once,CSALDSPQQYF,TGCAGTGCGTTGGACAGTCCGCAACAGTACTTC
TRBD1,TRBJ1-5,TRBV5-1,.,CASSEDRDQPQHF,TGCGCCAGCAGCGAGGACAGGGATCAGCCCCAGCATTTT
.,TRBJ2-1,TRBV6-5,.,CASSSPHQRRGNEQFF,TGTGCCAGCAGTTCGCCCCATCAGCGGAGGGGCAATGAGCAGTTCTTC
TRBD1,TRBJ1-2,TRBV7-2,.,CASSPRQGGYGYTF,TGTGCCAGCAGCCCCAGACAGGGAGGCTATGGCTACACCTTC
.,TRBJ1-2,TRBV19,.,CASSIDIGVKNGYTF,TGTGCCAGTAGTATAGATATCGGGGTTAAGAATGGCTACACCTTC
TRBD1,TRBJ1-1,TRBV30,.,CAWSVLGQGIAEAFF,TGTGCCTGGAGTGTACTCGGACAGGGGATCGCTGAAGCTTTCTTT
TRBD1,TRBJ1-1,TRBV7-3,.,CASRAGGLNTEAFF,TGTGCCAGCAGAGCAGGGGGCTTGAACACTGAAGCTTTCTTT
TRBD2,TRBJ2-3,TRBV9,once,CASSVGVGRGDTQYF,TGTGCCAGCAGCGTAGGGGTCGGGAGGGGAGATACGCAGTATTTT
TRBD1,TRBJ2-5,TRBV7-9,.,CASSTGTGWRETQYF,TGTGCCAGCAGTACCGGGACAGGGTGGAGGGAGACCCAGTACTTC
TRBD2,TRBJ2-7,TRBV7-2,.,CASSPAPTSGPYEQYF,TGTGCCAGCAGCCCAGCCCCAACTAGCGGCCCCTACGAGCAGTACTTC
.,TRBJ1-1,TRBV11-2,.,CASSLVSGEAFF,TGTGCCAGCAGCTTAGTTTCCGGTGAAGCTTTCTTT
TRBD2,TRBJ2-5,TRBV19,.,CASSLAGLETQYF,TGTGCCAGTAGCCTAGCGGGATTAGAGACCCAGTACTTC
TRBD1,TRBJ1-4,TRBV7-9,.,CASSLARGEKLFF,TGTGCCAGCAGCTTAGCCAGGGGGGAAAAACTGTTTTTT
.,TRBJ2-3,TRBV4-2,.,CASSQEGPPRTDTQYF,TGTGCCAGCAGCCAGGAGGGTCCCCCCCGGACAGATACGCAGTATTTT
.,TRBJ1-1,TRBV7-9,.,CASSFMGPMNTEAFF,TGTGCCAGCAGCTTCATGGGGCCTATGAACACTGAAGCTTTCTTT
.,TRBJ1-1,TRBV12-5,.,CASGLPLGAYMNTEAFF,TGTGCTAGTGGTTTGCCCCTGGGGGCGTACATGAACACTGAAGCTTTCTTT
TRBD1,TRBJ1-4,TRBV25-1,.,CAMEKGQRNEKLFF,TGTGCAATGGAGAAGGGACAGAGAAATGAAAAACTGTTTTTT
TRBD1,TRBJ1-1,TRBV7-3,.,CASSPNLQGWNTEAFF,TGTGCCAGCAGCCCGAACCTACAGGGGTGGAACACTGAAGCTTTCTTT
TRBD2,TRBJ2-1,TRBV7-9,.,CASSFGEGSHNEQFF,TGTGCCAGCAGCTTCGGGGAGGGCAGCCACAATGAGCAGTTCTTC
.,TRBJ1-6,TRBV10-2,.,CASSPGLPSSYNSPLHF,TGCGCCAGCAGTCCAGGACTCCCGAGCTCCTATAATTCACCCCTCCACTTT
.,TRBJ2-4,TRBV7-2,.,CASSPPGAKNIQYF,TGTGCCAGCTCCCCCCCAGGAGCCAAAAACATTCAGTACTTC
TRBD2,TRBJ2-2,TRBV19,few,CASSIGAGDGELFF,TGTGCCAGTAGTATAGGAGCGGGAGACGGGGAGCTGTTTTTT
.,TRBJ1-5,TRBV7-2,.,CASSLRPAGSRGNQPQHF,TGTGCCAGCAGCTTAAGGCCCGCGGGAAGTAGAGGCAATCAGCCCCAGCATTTT
.,TRBJ1-3,TRBV4-2,.,CASSQVGRGSGNTIYF,TGTGCCAGCAGCCAAGTGGGCCGGGGCTCTGGAAACACCATATATTTT
.,TRBJ1-6,TRBV25-1,few,CASSELNRSPLHF,TGTGCCAGCAGTGAATTAAATCGTTCACCCCTCCACTTT
.,TRBJ1-1,TRBV5-1,.,CASSFTTGNNEAFF,TGCGCCAGCAGCTTCACCACAGGGAATAATGAAGCTTTCTTT